Following are 27 T cell receptor beta chains from one sample sequenced in a study of blood T cell repertoires in COVID-19. Sequenced by immunoSEQ multiplex PCR; TCRdb stores in-frame clones only, minus some. Of approximately 250,000 clones in the sample, roughly 83% were seen once. Sequenced sample: peripheral blood. Receptors originate from a woman between 50 and 59 years old with acute or convalescent COVID-19.

In DNA form, the CDR3 reads TGTGCCAGCAGCTTAGCCTTCCAAGAGACCCAGTACTTC. Its translation is CASSLAFQETQYF. This chain joins TRBV7-2 and TRBJ2-5; D is undetermined. CDR3 length: 13 amino acids. Germline values: CDR1 SGHTA, CDR2 FQGNSA. V gave up 0 bases and J gave up 1 base, with 3 bases separating them.

The rearrangement joins TRBV29-1 to TRBJ1-1; no clear D. This CDR3 is built from 11 residues. V lost 5 bases to trimming and J lost 7 bases, with 11 bases between them. The germline V gene encodes CDR1 SQVTM and CDR2 ANQGSEA. As DNA, the CDR3 is TGCAGCGTTCTTTCTCGGGATGAAGCTTTCTTT. Translation: CSVLSRDEAFF.

This chain uses TRBV27 with TRBJ2-2; TRBD1 matches 7 bases. Germline V gene sequence: CDR1 MNHEY, CDR2 SMNVEV (reference sequence). Unmatched junction bases numbered 2, after V lost 5 bases and J lost 11 bases. The CDR3 is 11 residues long. CDR3 protein: CASSNRGELFF. DNA of the CDR3: TGTGCCAGCAGTAACAGGGGCGAGCTGTTTTTT.

V is TRBV27 and J is TRBJ2-7; 11 bases map to TRBD2. CDR1 and CDR2 (germline): MNHEY, SMNVEV (reference sequence). V lost 5 bases to trimming and J lost 3 bases; unmatched junction nucleotides: 9. CDR3 length: 16 residues. The CDR3 DNA reads as TGTGCCAGCAGTATGCTAGCGGGGGGCCCCATCTACGAGCAGTACTTC. Its protein product is CASSMLAGGPIYEQYF.

The chain is built from TRBV2 and TRBJ1-3; 9 bases align to TRBD1. The CDR3 totals 16 residues. V shed 6 bases, J shed 0 bases, and the junction held 6 bases outside the gene matches. Germline V CDR1 and CDR2: SNHLY, FYNNEI. Here the CDR3 reads CASRAGQGPSGNTIYF. The CDR3, as DNA: TGTGCCAGCAGGGCGGGACAGGGCCCCTCTGGAAACACCATATATTTT.

This chain joins TRBV15 and TRBJ2-7, with 11 bases lining up with TRBD2. This CDR3 is 15 amino acids long. Trimming removed 1 base from V and 3 bases from J; junction bases left unmatched: 2. Germline CDR1 is LNHNV and CDR2 is YYDKDF (reference sequence). Here the CDR3 reads CATSRGLAGSYEQYF. The CDR3 DNA is TGTGCCACCAGCAGAGGACTAGCGGGGAGCTACGAGCAGTACTTC.

This clone showed up just once. This chain connects TRBV16 to TRBJ1-2, with no clear D. Trimming shortened V by 3 bases and J by 3 bases, and 8 bases separated the two germline ends. Germline loops: CDR1 KGHSY, CDR2 FQNENV. The CDR3 contains 13 residues. CDR3 sequence: CASSQGRDYGYTF. CDR3 in DNA: TGTGCCAGCAGCCAGGGCCGAGACTATGGCTACACCTTC.

This clone appeared a few times. This chain links TRBV21-1 with TRBJ1-6; the table's D call TRBD1 went unverified against the DNA. TRBV21-1 is marked as a pseudogene. The length of the CDR3 is 14 residues. CDR3 region: CASSKAGPNSPLHF. CDR3 nucleotide sequence: TGTGCCAGCAGCAAAGCGGGGCCAAATTCACCCCTCCACTTT.

This clone has just one count. The rearrangement uses TRBV5-6 and TRBJ1-6; the D gene is possibly TRBD1 (6 bases). V gave up 3 bases and J gave up 6 bases, with 10 bases separating them. The germline V gene encodes CDR1 SGHDT and CDR2 YYEEEE. The CDR3 covers 14 residues. Here the CDR3 reads CASSSQGINSPLHF. Here the CDR3 DNA reads TGTGCCAGCAGCTCGCAGGGGATTAATTCACCCCTCCACTTT.

The rearrangement links TRBV29-1 to TRBJ1-1; D perhaps matches TRBD1 (5 bases). The CDR3 consists of 14 residues. V shed 0 bases and J shed 4 bases, with 12 bases lying between them. Germline CDR1 and CDR2: SQVTM and ANQGSEA. The CDR3 DNA is TGCAGCGTTGAAGAGAAAAGGGGAATCACTGAAGCTTTCTTT. Translating gives CSVEEKRGITEAFF.

This clone was counted a single time. CDR3 bases: TGTGCCAGCAGCTTAGTTCCCCTCTCCAATGAGCAGTTCTTC. Amino acids: CASSLVPLSNEQFF. V gene TRBV7-2 combines with J gene TRBJ2-1; D gene ambiguous. The germline V gene encodes CDR1 SGHTA and CDR2 FQGNSA. The CDR3 runs 14 residues. V gave up 1 base and J gave up 6 bases, with 10 bases separating them.

In its sample, this clone was seen a few times. The rearrangement links TRBV19 to TRBJ1-1; D unclear. Trimming removed 4 bases from V and 2 bases from J, with 11 bases in between. The germline gives CDR1 LNHDA, CDR2 SQIVND (reference sequence). The CDR3 has 14 residues. The DNA of the CDR3 is TGTGCCAGTAGTACTAAGACACTCAACACTGAAGCTTTCTTT. This encodes CASSTKTLNTEAFF.

The chain has TRBV3-1 (or the pseudogene TRBV3-2) and TRBJ2-5; 8 nucleotides line up with TRBD2. This CDR3 is built from 11 residues. Unmatched junction bases numbered 1, after V lost 8 bases and J lost 5 bases. CDR1 and CDR2 (germline): LGHDT, YNNKEL (reference sequence). In DNA, the CDR3 is TGTGCCAGCCGGGGGGGTGAGACCCAGTACTTC. Translation gives CASRGGETQYF.

This clone was found once. The gene calls are TRBV25-1 and TRBJ1-2, with D tentatively TRBD1 (5 bases). CDR1 is MGHDK and CDR2 is SYGVNS in the germline V gene. Trimming shortened V by 5 bases and J by 7 bases, and 11 bases separated the two germline ends. This CDR3 comprises 12 residues. The CDR3 region has the DNA TGTGCCAGCAGTCATAACCAGGGTGGCTACACCTTC. Protein product: CASSHNQGGYTF.

The genes are TRBV12-3 or TRBV12-4 and TRBJ2-1; D not resolved. Trimming took 3 bases from V and 5 from J, leaving 5 bases between them. This CDR3 region has 12 residues. CDR3: CASSFTHNEQFF. As DNA, the CDR3 is TGTGCCAGCAGTTTCACTCACAATGAGCAGTTCTTC.

This chain joins TRBV7-9 and TRBJ1-6, with a weak D call TRBD1 (5 bases). V was pared by 2 bases and J by 8 bases, with 10 bases between. The CDR3 length is 14 residues. The germline CDR1 and CDR2 sequences are SEHNR and FQNEAQ (reference sequence). As DNA, the CDR3 is TGTGCCAGCAGCTTACAGGGAACGGATTCACCCCTCCACTTT. Translating gives CASSLQGTDSPLHF.

This chain connects TRBV19 to TRBJ2-2; possibly TRBD1 for D (6 bases). This CDR3 spans 14 amino acids. Trimming pared 5 bases from V and 4 bases from J, leaving 11 bases between. Germline V lookup: CDR1 LNHDA, CDR2 SQIVND (reference sequence). The CDR3 is CASSWDIPTGELFF. In DNA form, the CDR3 reads TGTGCCAGTAGTTGGGACATCCCCACCGGGGAGCTGTTTTTT. Filled out from reference TRBV19 and TRBJ2-2, the complete variable domain reads DGGITQSPKYLFRKEGQNVTLSCEQNLNHDAMYWYRQDPGQGLRLIYYSQIVNDFQKGDIAEGYSVSREKKESFPLTVTSAQKNPTAFYLCASSWDIPTGELFFGEGSRLTVL.

This rearrangement joins TRBV28 to TRBJ2-1, with D maybe TRBD2 (6 bases). The V end lost 2 bases, the J end lost 15 bases, and 11 bases lay between the germline ends. Germline assignment: CDR1 MDHEN and CDR2 SYDVKM. This CDR3 has 11 amino acids. The CDR3 reads CASSLRLVPFF. The CDR3 DNA sequence: TGTGCCAGCAGTTTAAGACTAGTGCCGTTCTTC.

The chain has TRBV5-5 and TRBJ2-5; D unresolved. V gave up 2 bases and J gave up 0 bases, with 14 bases separating them. The V gene's germline CDR1 is SGHKS and CDR2 YYEKEE (reference sequence). The CDR3 loop spans 16 amino acids. The DNA of the CDR3 is TGTGCCAGCAGCTTTAGCCCAGCAGCGAACCAAGAGACCCAGTACTTC. Protein sequence: CASSFSPAANQETQYF.

V and J are TRBV5-5 and TRBJ1-5; tentatively, D is TRBD1 (5 bases). CDR1 is SGHKS and CDR2 is YYEKEE in the germline V gene (reference sequence). The CDR3 spans 15 residues. Between the trimmed V and J ends, which lost 3 bases and 3 bases, there was a span of 13 bases. CDR3 sequence (DNA): TGTGCCAGCAGCTGGCAGGGATTCGACAATCAGCCCCAGCATTTT. Translating it yields CASSWQGFDNQPQHF. Variable domain in full (rest from reference TRBV5-5 and TRBJ1-5): DAGVTQSPTHLIKTRGQQVTLRCSPISGHKSVSWYQQVLGQGPQFIFQYYEKEERGRGNFPDRFSARQFPNYSSELNVNALLLGDSALYLCASSWQGFDNQPQHFGDGTRLSIL.

V is TRBV18 and J is TRBJ2-1; no clear D gene. The CDR3 has 12 residues. The germline V and J ends were trimmed by 1 base and 9 bases, with 7 bases remaining between them. Germline V gives CDR1 KGHSH, CDR2 LQKENI. As DNA, the CDR3 is TGTGCCAGCTCACCACTAAGAGGTGAGCAGTTCTTC. This translates into CASSPLRGEQFF.

The chain combines TRBV6-5 with TRBJ1-3; D is perhaps TRBD1 (5 bases). The germline CDR1 and CDR2 sequences are MNHEY and SVGAGI. The V gene lost 7 bases and the J gene lost 4 bases, with 11 bases spanning the gap. The CDR3 consists of 13 residues. CDR3 region: CASKGGAGNTIYF. The DNA for the CDR3 is TGTGCCAGCAAAGGTGGGGCCGGAAACACCATATATTTT.

The gene calls are TRBV11-2 and TRBJ2-5; D is unclear. This CDR3 region has 13 residues. Germline lookup yields CDR1 SGHAT and CDR2 FQNNGV. V lost 5 bases and J 2 bases, leaving 9 bases between the germline ends. CDR3 region: CASSQDIQETQYF. CDR3 DNA: TGTGCCAGCAGCCAAGACATACAAGAGACCCAGTACTTC.

Only a few counts were recorded for this clone. The chain combines TRBV9 with TRBJ1-6; maybe TRBD1 (6 bases). This CDR3 comprises 13 residues. The ends were cut back, 1 base at V and 11 bases at J, with 10 bases in the middle. CDR1 SGDLS and CDR2 YYNGEE come from the germline V gene. CDR3 bases: TGTGCCAGCAGCGTACACAGGGACCCACCCCTCCACTTT. Its protein is CASSVHRDPPLHF.

The chain is built from TRBV25-1 and TRBJ2-3; D is uncertain. The CDR3 covers 15 residues. The V end was cut by 5 bases, the J end by 2 bases, with 14 bases between. The germline V gene encodes CDR1 MGHDK and CDR2 SYGVNS. The CDR3 is CASSLRMSDTDTQYF. The CDR3 DNA sequence: TGTGCCAGCAGTCTCCGTATGAGCGACACAGATACGCAGTATTTT.

This clone has only a few counts. The CDR3 loop reads CASSPQRQGTEQKLFF. CDR3 DNA: TGTGCCAGCAGCCCCCAACGACAGGGCACGGAGCAAAAACTGTTTTTT. The chain links TRBV7-9 to TRBJ1-4, with TRBD1 identical over 7 bases. Germline V CDR1 and CDR2: SEHNR, FQNEAQ (reference sequence). Unmatched junction bases numbered 15, after V lost 5 bases and J lost 9 bases. This CDR3 is 16 amino acids long.

The chain recombines TRBV4-3 with TRBJ2-2; possible D gene TRBD2, 6 bases. Per the germline V gene, CDR1 is LGHNA and CDR2 is YSLEER. The V end was cut by 1 base, the J end by 6 bases, with 15 bases between. This CDR3 contains 16 residues. The CDR3 DNA follows: TGCGCCAGCAGCCAAGCCGGAGGGCTAGCCGCCGGGGAGCTGTTTTTT. Residues: CASSQAGGLAAGELFF.